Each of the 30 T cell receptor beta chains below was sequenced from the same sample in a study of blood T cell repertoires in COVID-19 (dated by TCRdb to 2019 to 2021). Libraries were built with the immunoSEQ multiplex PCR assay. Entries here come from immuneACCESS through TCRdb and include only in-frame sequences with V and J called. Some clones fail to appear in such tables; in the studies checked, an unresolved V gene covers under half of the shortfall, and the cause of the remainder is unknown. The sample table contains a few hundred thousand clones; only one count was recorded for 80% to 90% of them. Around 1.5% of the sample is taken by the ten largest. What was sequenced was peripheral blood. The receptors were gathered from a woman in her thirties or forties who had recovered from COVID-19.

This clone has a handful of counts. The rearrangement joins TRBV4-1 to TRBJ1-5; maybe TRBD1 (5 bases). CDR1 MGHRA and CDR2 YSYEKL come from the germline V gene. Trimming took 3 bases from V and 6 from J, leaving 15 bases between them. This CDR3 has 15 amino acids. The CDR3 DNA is TGCGCCAGCAGCCACGACAGCCAGCCGGGTCAGCCCCAGCATTTT. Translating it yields CASSHDSQPGQPQHF.

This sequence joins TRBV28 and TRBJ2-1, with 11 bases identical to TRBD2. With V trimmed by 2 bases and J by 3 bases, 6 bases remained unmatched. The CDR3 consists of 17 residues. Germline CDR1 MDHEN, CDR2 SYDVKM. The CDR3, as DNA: TGTGCCAGCAGTTTAACCCCGGGACTAGCGGACTACAATGAGCAGTTCTTC. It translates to CASSLTPGLADYNEQFF.

In nucleotides, the CDR3 is TGTGCCTGGAGTGTATCAGGGTTCGCGCAGTATTTT. The encoded protein is CAWSVSGFAQYF. This chain links TRBV30 with TRBJ2-3; possibly TRBD1 for D (5 bases). Germline V gene lookup returns CDR1 GTSNPN and CDR2 SVGIG (reference sequence). CDR3 length: 12 amino acids. Trimming took off 0 bases at V and 10 bases at J, with 11 bases between the two ends.

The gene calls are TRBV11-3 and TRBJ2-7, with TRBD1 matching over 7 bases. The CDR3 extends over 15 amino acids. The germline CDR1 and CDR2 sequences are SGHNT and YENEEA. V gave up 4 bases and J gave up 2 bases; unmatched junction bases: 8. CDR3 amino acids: CASSSYTGTAYEQYF. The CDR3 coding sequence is TGTGCCAGCAGCTCGTACACCGGGACAGCCTACGAGCAGTACTTC.

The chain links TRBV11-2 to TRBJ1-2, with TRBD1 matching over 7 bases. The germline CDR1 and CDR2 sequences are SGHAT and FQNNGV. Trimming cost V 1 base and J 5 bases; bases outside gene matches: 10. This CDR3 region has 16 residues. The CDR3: CASSLGKRTGPYGYTF. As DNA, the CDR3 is TGTGCCAGCAGCTTAGGCAAAAGGACAGGCCCTTATGGCTACACCTTC.

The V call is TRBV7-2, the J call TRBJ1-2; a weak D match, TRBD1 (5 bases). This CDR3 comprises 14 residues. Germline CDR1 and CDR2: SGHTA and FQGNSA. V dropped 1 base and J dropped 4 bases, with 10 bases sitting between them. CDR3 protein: CASSLEGQSYGYTF. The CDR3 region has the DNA TGTGCCAGCAGCTTAGAGGGGCAAAGCTATGGCTACACCTTC.

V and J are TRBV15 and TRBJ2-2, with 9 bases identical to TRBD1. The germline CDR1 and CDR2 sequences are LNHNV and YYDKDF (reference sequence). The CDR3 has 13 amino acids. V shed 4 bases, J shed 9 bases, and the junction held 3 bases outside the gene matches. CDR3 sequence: CATSKGTGRELFF. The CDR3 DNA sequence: TGTGCCACCAGCAAGGGGACAGGGCGGGAGCTGTTTTTT.

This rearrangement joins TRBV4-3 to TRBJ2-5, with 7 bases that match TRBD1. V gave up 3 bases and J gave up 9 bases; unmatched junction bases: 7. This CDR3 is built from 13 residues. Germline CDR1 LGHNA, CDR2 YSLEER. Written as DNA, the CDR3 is TGCGCCAGCAGCCAGGGGTTGCAGGGGGCCCAGTACTTC. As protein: CASSQGLQGAQYF.

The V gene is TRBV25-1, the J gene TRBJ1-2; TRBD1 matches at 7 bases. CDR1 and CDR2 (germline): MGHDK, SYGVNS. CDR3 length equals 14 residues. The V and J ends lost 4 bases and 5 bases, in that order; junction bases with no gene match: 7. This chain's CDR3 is CASSADRWDYGYTF. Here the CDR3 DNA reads TGTGCCAGCAGTGCGGACAGGTGGGATTATGGCTACACCTTC.

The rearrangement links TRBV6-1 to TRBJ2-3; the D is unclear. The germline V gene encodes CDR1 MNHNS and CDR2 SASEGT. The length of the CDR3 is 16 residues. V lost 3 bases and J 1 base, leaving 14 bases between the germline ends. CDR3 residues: CASSDRHGSGTDTQYF. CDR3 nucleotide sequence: TGTGCCAGCAGTGACAGACATGGATCCGGCACAGATACGCAGTATTTT.

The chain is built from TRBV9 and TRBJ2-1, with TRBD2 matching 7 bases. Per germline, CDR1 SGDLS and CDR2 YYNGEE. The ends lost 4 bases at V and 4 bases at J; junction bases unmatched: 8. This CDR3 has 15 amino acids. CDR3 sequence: CASSYSGGGYNEQFF. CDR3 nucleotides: TGTGCCAGCAGCTACAGTGGCGGGGGATACAATGAGCAGTTCTTC. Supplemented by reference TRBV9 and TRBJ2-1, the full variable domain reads DSGVTQTPKHLITATGQRVTLRCSPRSGDLSVYWYQQSLDQGLQFLIQYYNGEERAKGNILERFSAQQFPDLHSELNLSSLELGDSALYFCASSYSGGGYNEQFFGPGTRLTVL.

CDR3 protein: CASSLRALRGSEAFF. The DNA for the CDR3 is TGCGCCAGCAGCTTGAGGGCCCTCAGGGGATCTGAAGCTTTCTTT. This sequence joins TRBV5-1 and TRBJ1-1; a possible D gene is TRBD1 (6 bases). Germline CDR1 and CDR2: SGHRS and YFSETQ. CDR3 size: 15 residues. Trimming cost V 1 base and J 6 bases, with 16 bases left between them.

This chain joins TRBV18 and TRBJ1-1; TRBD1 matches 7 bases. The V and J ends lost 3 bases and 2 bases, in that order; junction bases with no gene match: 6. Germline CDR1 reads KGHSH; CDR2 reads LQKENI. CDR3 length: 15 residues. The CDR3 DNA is TGTGCCAGCTCACCCTTGGGACAGCCAAACACTGAAGCTTTCTTT. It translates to CASSPLGQPNTEAFF. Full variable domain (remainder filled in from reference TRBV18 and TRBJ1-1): NAGVMQNPRHLVRRRGQEARLRCSPMKGHSHVYWYRQLPEEGLKFMVYLQKENIIDESGMPKERFSAEFPKEGPSILRIQQVVRGDSAAYFCASSPLGQPNTEAFFGQGTRLTVV.

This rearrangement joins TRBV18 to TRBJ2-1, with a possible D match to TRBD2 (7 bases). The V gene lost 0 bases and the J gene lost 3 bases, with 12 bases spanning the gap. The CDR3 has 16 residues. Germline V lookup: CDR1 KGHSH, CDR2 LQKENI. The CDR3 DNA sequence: TGTGCCAGCTCACCACCGGGGGGGCCTTACTACAATGAGCAGTTCTTC. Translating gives CASSPPGGPYYNEQFF.

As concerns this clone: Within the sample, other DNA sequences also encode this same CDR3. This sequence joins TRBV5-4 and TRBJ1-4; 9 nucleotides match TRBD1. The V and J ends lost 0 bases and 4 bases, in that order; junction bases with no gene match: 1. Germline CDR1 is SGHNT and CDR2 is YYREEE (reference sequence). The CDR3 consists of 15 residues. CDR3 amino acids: CASSLGGQGNEKLFF. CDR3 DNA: TGTGCCAGCAGCTTGGGGGGACAGGGTAATGAAAAACTGTTTTTT.

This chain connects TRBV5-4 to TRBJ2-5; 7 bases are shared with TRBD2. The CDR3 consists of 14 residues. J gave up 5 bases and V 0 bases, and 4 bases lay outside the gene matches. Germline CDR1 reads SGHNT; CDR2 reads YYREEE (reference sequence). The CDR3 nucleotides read TGTGCCAGCAGCTTGGCCGGGGGGACGGAGACCCAGTACTTC. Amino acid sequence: CASSLAGGTETQYF. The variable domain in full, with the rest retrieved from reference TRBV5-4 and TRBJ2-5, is ETGVTQSPTHLIKTRGQQVTLRCSSQSGHNTVSWYQQALGQGPQFIFQYYREEENGRGNFPPRFSGLQFPNYSSELNVNALELDDSALYLCASSLAGGTETQYFGPGTRLLVL.

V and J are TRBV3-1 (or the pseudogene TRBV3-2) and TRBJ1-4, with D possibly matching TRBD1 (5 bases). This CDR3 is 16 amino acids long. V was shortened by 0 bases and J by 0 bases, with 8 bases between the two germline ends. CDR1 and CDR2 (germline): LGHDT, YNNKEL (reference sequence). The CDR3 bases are TGTGCCAGCAGCCAAGATTGGGGCTCAACTAATGAAAAACTGTTTTTT. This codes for CASSQDWGSTNEKLFF.

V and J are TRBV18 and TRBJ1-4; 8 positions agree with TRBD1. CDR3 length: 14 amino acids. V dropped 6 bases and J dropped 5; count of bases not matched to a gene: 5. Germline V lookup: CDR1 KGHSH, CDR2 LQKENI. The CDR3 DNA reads TGTGCCAGCTCTCCGACAGGGGTAAATGAAAAACTGTTTTTT. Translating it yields CASSPTGVNEKLFF. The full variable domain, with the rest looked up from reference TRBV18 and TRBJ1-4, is NAGVMQNPRHLVRRRGQEARLRCSPMKGHSHVYWYRQLPEEGLKFMVYLQKENIIDESGMPKERFSAEFPKEGPSILRIQQVVRGDSAAYFCASSPTGVNEKLFFGSGTQLSVL.

CDR3 sequence (DNA): TGTGCCAGCAGCCAAGATCGAGACAGTGGCTACACCTTC. It translates to CASSQDRDSGYTF. The chain employs TRBV3-1 (or the pseudogene TRBV3-2) and TRBJ1-2; maybe TRBD1 (5 bases). In germline, CDR1 is LGHDT, CDR2 YNNKEL (reference sequence). This CDR3 region has 13 residues. The V gene lost 0 bases and the J gene lost 7 bases, with 9 bases spanning the gap.

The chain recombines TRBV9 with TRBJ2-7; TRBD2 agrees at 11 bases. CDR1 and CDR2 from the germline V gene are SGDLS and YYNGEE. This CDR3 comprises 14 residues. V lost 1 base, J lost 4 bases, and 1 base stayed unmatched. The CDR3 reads CASSVSSGGYEQYF. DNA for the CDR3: TGTGCCAGCAGCGTATCTAGCGGGGGGTACGAGCAGTACTTC. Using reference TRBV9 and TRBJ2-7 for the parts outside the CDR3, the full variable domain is DSGVTQTPKHLITATGQRVTLRCSPRSGDLSVYWYQQSLDQGLQFLIQYYNGEERAKGNILERFSAQQFPDLHSELNLSSLELGDSALYFCASSVSSGGYEQYFGPGTRLTVT.

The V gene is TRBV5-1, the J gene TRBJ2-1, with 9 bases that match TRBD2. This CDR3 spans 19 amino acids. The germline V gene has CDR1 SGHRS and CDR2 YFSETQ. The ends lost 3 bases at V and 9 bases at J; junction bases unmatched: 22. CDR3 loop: CASSSRGVLDGTSSIEQFF. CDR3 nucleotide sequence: TGCGCCAGCAGCTCGAGGGGAGTTTTGGACGGGACTAGCTCAATTGAGCAGTTCTTC.

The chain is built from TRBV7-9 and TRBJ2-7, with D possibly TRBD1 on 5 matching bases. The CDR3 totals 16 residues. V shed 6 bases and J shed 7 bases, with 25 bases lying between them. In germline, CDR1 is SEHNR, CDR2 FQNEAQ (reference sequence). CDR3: CASSTPGSTSIGEQYF. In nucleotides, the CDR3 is TGTGCCAGCAGTACCCCAGGGTCAACTTCCATCGGGGAGCAGTACTTC. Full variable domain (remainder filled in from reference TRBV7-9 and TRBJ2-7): DTGVSQNPRHKITKRGQNVTFRCDPISEHNRLYWYRQTLGQGPEFLTYFQNEAQLEKSRLLSDRFSAERPKGSFSTLEIQRTEQGDSAMYLCASSTPGSTSIGEQYFGPGTRLTVT.

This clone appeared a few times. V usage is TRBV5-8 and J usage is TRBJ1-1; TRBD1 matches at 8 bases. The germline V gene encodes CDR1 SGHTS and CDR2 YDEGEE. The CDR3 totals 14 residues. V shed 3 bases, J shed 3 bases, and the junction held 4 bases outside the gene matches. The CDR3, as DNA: TGTGCCAGCAGCTACGGACAGGGATACACTGAAGCTTTCTTT. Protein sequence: CASSYGQGYTEAFF.

The CDR3 DNA reads as TGTGCCAGCAGCCAAGCAGGGCCTGAAGCTTTCTTT. Translation: CASSQAGPEAFF. This chain joins TRBV5-6 and TRBJ1-1; the D gene is possibly TRBD1 (5 bases). V was shortened by 4 bases and J by 6 bases, with 10 bases between the two germline ends. Germline V lookup: CDR1 SGHDT, CDR2 YYEEEE. This CDR3 has 12 residues. Full variable domain (missing parts from reference TRBV5-6 and TRBJ1-1): DAGVTQSPTHLIKTRGQQVTLRCSPKSGHDTVSWYQQALGQGPQFIFQYYEEEERQRGNFPDRFSGHQFPNYSSELNVNALLLGDSALYLCASSQAGPEAFFGQGTRLTVV.

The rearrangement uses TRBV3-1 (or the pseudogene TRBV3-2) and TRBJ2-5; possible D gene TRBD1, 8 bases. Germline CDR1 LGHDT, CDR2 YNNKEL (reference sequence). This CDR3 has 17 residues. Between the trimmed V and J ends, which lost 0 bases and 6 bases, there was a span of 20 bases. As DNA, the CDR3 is TGTGCCAGCAGCCAAGACGGGTGGACAGGGAGGGTGCAGACCCAGTACTTC. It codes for CASSQDGWTGRVQTQYF.

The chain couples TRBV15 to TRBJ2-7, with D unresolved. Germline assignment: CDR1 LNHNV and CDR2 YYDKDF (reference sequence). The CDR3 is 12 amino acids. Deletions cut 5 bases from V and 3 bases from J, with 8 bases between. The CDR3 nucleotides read TGTGCCACCAGCGTACTCGGCTACGAGCAGTACTTC. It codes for CATSVLGYEQYF.

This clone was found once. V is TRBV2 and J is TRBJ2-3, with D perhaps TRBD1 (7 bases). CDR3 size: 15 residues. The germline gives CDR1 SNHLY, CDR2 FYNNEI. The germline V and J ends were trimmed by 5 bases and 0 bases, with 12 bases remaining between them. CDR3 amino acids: CASSNRGGSTDTQYF. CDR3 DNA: TGTGCCAGCAGTAACAGGGGAGGAAGCACAGATACGCAGTATTTT.

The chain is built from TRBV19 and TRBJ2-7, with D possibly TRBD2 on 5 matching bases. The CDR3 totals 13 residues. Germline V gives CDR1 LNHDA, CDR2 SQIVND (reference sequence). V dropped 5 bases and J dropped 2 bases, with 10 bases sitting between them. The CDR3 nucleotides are TGTGCCAGTAGTCGGGGAACCACCTACGAGCAGTACTTC. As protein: CASSRGTTYEQYF. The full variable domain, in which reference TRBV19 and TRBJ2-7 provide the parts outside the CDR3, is DGGITQSPKYLFRKEGQNVTLSCEQNLNHDAMYWYRQDPGQGLRLIYYSQIVNDFQKGDIAEGYSVSREKKESFPLTVTSAQKNPTAFYLCASSRGTTYEQYFGPGTRLTVT.

DNA for the CDR3: TGTGCCAGCAGTGAATACGGACTCGGGTGGCAAGAGACCCAGTACTTC. Its protein product is CASSEYGLGWQETQYF. The rearrangement uses TRBV6-1 and TRBJ2-5; TRBD2 might be the D (5 bases). The CDR3 has 16 amino acids. With 2 bases removed from V and 2 bases from J, the gap between germline ends came to 15 bases. Germline-derived CDR1 and CDR2 are MNHNS and SASEGT.

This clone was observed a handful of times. The CDR3 nucleotides read TGTGCCAGCTCACCGGGAGCGGGGGCGGGTACGCAGTATTTT. Its protein is CASSPGAGAGTQYF. The rearrangement uses TRBV18 and TRBJ2-3; 8 nucleotides match TRBD2. This CDR3 is built from 14 residues. Germline CDR1 KGHSH, CDR2 LQKENI. The V and J ends lost 3 bases and 8 bases, in that order; junction bases with no gene match: 7.